The next 22 T cell receptor beta chains were all read from a single sample in a study of T cells in Graves' hyperthyroidism and ophthalmopathy. Amplified TCR beta CDR3 regions derived from RNA transcripts. TCR CDR3 underwent first-round RT-PCR with the HTBI primer set. TCRdb reprocessed the multiplex PCR reads via MiXCR and lists one record per CDR3 protein. The sample has approximately 300,000 distinct CDR3 sequences; roughly 19% are singletons. Sequencing input: blood. These TCRs come from a man in his forties or fifties with Graves' ophthalmopathy.

This clonotype was detected only a few times. The V gene is TRBV6-6, the J gene TRBJ1-6; D ambiguous. This CDR3 is built from 13 residues. Germline V gene lookup returns CDR1 MNHNY and CDR2 SVGAGI (reference sequence). The V gene lost 2 bases and the J gene lost 11 bases, with 10 bases spanning the gap. CDR3 protein: CASSYPGRTPLHF. The CDR3 DNA follows: TGTGCCAGCAGTTACCCGGGGAGGACACCCCTCCACTTT.

This clonotype was recorded at least ten times. V and J are TRBV28 and TRBJ2-1; TRBD2 matches at 11 bases. The V segment lost 5 bases and the J segment 7 bases; nucleotides outside the gene matches: 19. Germline lookup yields CDR1 MDHEN and CDR2 SYDVKM. CDR3 length equals 19 residues. The CDR3 region is CASSKQGAFTSGSLNEQFF. In DNA, the CDR3 is TGTGCCAGCAGTAAACAGGGGGCGTTCACTAGCGGGAGTCTGAATGAGCAGTTCTTC.

This clonotype was recorded a few times. At one of its ends the junction is not consistent with the germline gene, which may arise from a read error. The rearrangement links TRBV11-2 to TRBJ2-1, with a tentative D call TRBD2 (6 bases). This CDR3 comprises 11 residues. Germline loops: CDR1 SGHAT, CDR2 FQNNGV. CDR3 sequence: CASSLTGEKSF. The DNA of the CDR3 is TGTGCCAGCAGCTTAACGGGGGAGAAGTCCTTC.

The chain uses TRBV5-1 and TRBJ1-3, with D uncertain. V gave up 0 bases and J gave up 0 bases, with 16 bases separating them. The CDR3 length is 18 residues. Germline values: CDR1 SGHRS, CDR2 YFSETQ. The CDR3 here is CASSLDANLDHSGNTIYF. CDR3 nucleotides: TGCGCCAGCAGCTTGGACGCCAACCTCGACCACTCTGGAAACACCATATATTTT.

This clonotype was counted a few times. The gene calls are TRBV5-1 and TRBJ1-4; D is perhaps TRBD1 (6 bases). The ends were cut back, 4 bases at V and 2 bases at J, with 12 bases in the middle. The CDR3 has 15 residues. Germline-derived CDR1 and CDR2 are SGHRS and YFSETQ. In nucleotides, the CDR3 is TGCGCCAGCAGCCTAACAGGGCCCACTAATGAAAAACTGTTTTTT. It yields the protein CASSLTGPTNEKLFF.

Only a few counts were recorded for this clonotype. The V and J genes are TRBV20-1 and TRBJ1-2; maybe TRBD1 (5 bases). The germline gives CDR1 DFQATT, CDR2 SNEGSKA (reference sequence). Trimming pared 5 bases from V and 4 bases from J, leaving 17 bases between. The CDR3 covers 14 residues. CDR3 sequence (DNA): TGCAGTGCTTTACAAGGGGCAGGTGGCTATGGCTACACCTTC. This sequence encodes CSALQGAGGYGYTF.

This clonotype was detected a few times. This chain uses TRBV9 with TRBJ2-1; D gene unclear. The germline V and J ends were trimmed by 2 bases and 7 bases, with 16 bases remaining between them. CDR1 and CDR2 (germline): SGDLS, YYNGEE. The CDR3 has 15 amino acids. Here the CDR3 DNA reads TGTGCCAGCAGCGTTGCCGGGTCCCCAAGGAATGAGCAGTTCTTC. The encoded protein is CASSVAGSPRNEQFF.

This clonotype was recorded at least ten times. The CDR3 here is CASSWNTGDSTGELFF. CDR3 sequence (DNA): TGTGCCAGCAGTTGGAATACAGGGGATTCCACCGGGGAGCTGTTTTTT. This rearrangement joins TRBV6-1 to TRBJ2-2, with TRBD1 matching 7 bases. This CDR3 has 16 amino acids. CDR1 MNHNS and CDR2 SASEGT come from the germline V gene. The ends lost 5 bases at V and 4 bases at J; junction bases unmatched: 10.

This clonotype has more than one count but fewer than ten. The rearrangement joins TRBV4-1 to TRBJ1-2, with 9 bases lining up with TRBD1. Germline V lookup: CDR1 MGHRA, CDR2 YSYEKL. This CDR3 contains 15 residues. V shed 0 bases, J shed 4 bases, and the junction held 3 bases outside the gene matches. The CDR3 protein is CASSQETGGFYGYTF. CDR3 DNA sequence: TGCGCCAGCAGCCAAGAAACAGGGGGCTTCTATGGCTACACCTTC.

V gene TRBV11-2 combines with J gene TRBJ2-4; 7 bases are a match to TRBD1. CDR1 SGHAT and CDR2 FQNNGV come from the germline V gene. CDR3 length: 15 amino acids. The V segment lost 4 bases and the J segment 2 bases; nucleotides outside the gene matches: 5. In nucleotides, the CDR3 is TGTGCCAGCAGCTCCTACAGGGGAACCAAAAACATTCAGTACTTC. Translated: CASSSYRGTKNIQYF.

The J gene is TRBJ1-1, the V gene TRBV10-3, with no clear D. V dropped 0 bases and J dropped 3 bases, with 8 bases sitting between them. CDR1 is ENHRY, CDR2 SYGVKD, per germline. The length of the CDR3 is 14 residues. The CDR3 region is CAISESREDTEAFF. For the CDR3, the DNA is TGTGCCATCAGTGAGTCGAGGGAGGACACTGAAGCTTTCTTT.

This clonotype showed up many times. The chain couples TRBV2 to TRBJ2-2, with 9 bases aligning to TRBD1. In germline, CDR1 is SNHLY, CDR2 FYNNEI. This CDR3 has 17 residues. The V gene end was trimmed by 6 bases and the J gene end by 0 bases; junction bases not matched to a gene: 8. This CDR3 is CASRGVDRGANTGELFF. In DNA form, the CDR3 reads TGTGCCAGCAGGGGGGTGGACAGGGGCGCGAACACCGGGGAGCTGTTTTTT. The whole variable domain, remainder taken from reference TRBV2 and TRBJ2-2, is EPEVTQTPSHQVTQMGQEVILRCVPISNHLYFYWYRQILGQKVEFLVSFYNNEISEKSEIFDDQFSVERPDGSNFTLKIRSTKLEDSAMYFCASRGVDRGANTGELFFGEGSRLTVL.

This rearrangement joins TRBV6-5 to TRBJ1-6; D not resolved. V gave up 0 bases and J gave up 5 bases, with 14 bases separating them. Germline CDR1 reads MNHEY; CDR2 reads SVGAGI. The length of the CDR3 is 17 residues. The CDR3 DNA is TGTGCCAGCAGTTACTCAGGCAGGACCCTTAATAATTCACCCCTCCACTTT. This encodes CASSYSGRTLNNSPLHF.

V and J are TRBV3-1 and TRBJ2-7; weak D call: TRBD2 (6 bases). The CDR3 length is 13 residues. Trimming pared 4 bases from V and 3 bases from J, leaving 10 bases between. CDR1 and CDR2 from the germline V gene are LGHDT and YNNKEL (reference sequence). CDR3 DNA sequence: TGTGCCAGCAGCCGGGGACTCTTCTACGAGCAGTACTTC. Its protein product is CASSRGLFYEQYF.

This clonotype was picked up many times. This chain links TRBV28 with TRBJ2-1; 14 bases are a match to TRBD2. The CDR3 sequence is 16 residues long. V lost 1 base to trimming and J lost 9 bases; unmatched junction nucleotides: 5. Germline V gene sequence: CDR1 MDHEN, CDR2 SYDVKM. CDR3 sequence: CASSLSGTSGRGEQFF. The CDR3 DNA reads as TGTGCCAGCAGTTTATCCGGGACTAGCGGGAGAGGTGAGCAGTTCTTC.

The genes are TRBV28 and TRBJ2-2, with D unclear. Deletions cut 6 bases from V and 4 bases from J, with 15 bases between. Germline V gene sequence: CDR1 MDHEN, CDR2 SYDVKM. The length of the CDR3 is 15 residues. The CDR3 reads CASRPHTIPTGELFF. CDR3 DNA sequence: TGTGCCAGCAGGCCGCACACTATTCCCACCGGGGAGCTGTTTTTT.

The chain has TRBV6-4 and TRBJ2-1; 8 positions agree with TRBD2. The V and J ends lost 6 bases and 5 bases, in that order; junction bases with no gene match: 9. The germline gives CDR1 MRHNA, CDR2 SNTAGT. CDR3 length equals 15 residues. In nucleotides, the CDR3 is TGTGCCAGCAGCCGGGGGGGGGTTTCGCACAATGAGCAGTTCTTC. Its protein product is CASSRGGVSHNEQFF.

This clonotype occurred many times. The V gene is TRBV20-1, the J gene TRBJ1-5; D call uncertain. In germline, CDR1 is DFQATT, CDR2 SNEGSKA (reference sequence). V lost 1 base and J 0 bases, leaving 7 bases between the germline ends. The CDR3 loop spans 14 amino acids. CDR3 protein: CSARVPNSNQPQHF. The CDR3 DNA reads TGCAGTGCTAGAGTTCCCAATAGCAATCAGCCCCAGCATTTT.

This clonotype was observed a handful of times. CDR3 nucleotide sequence: TGTGCCAGCAGCCCCCCGGACACTCTGGGTGGCTACACCTTC. It is translated as CASSPPDTLGGYTF. The chain employs TRBV7-9 and TRBJ1-2, with D maybe TRBD1 (5 bases). Germline V gene sequence: CDR1 SEHNR, CDR2 FQNEAQ (reference sequence). There are 14 residues in the CDR3. Trimming took off 5 bases at V and 7 bases at J, with 17 bases between the two ends.

J is TRBJ2-2 and V is TRBV20-1; D perhaps matches TRBD1 (5 bases). This CDR3 has 12 residues. Germline V gene lookup returns CDR1 DFQATT and CDR2 SNEGSKA (reference sequence). V lost 5 bases and J lost 2, with 6 bases in between. DNA for the CDR3: TGCAGTGCTGACAGCAACACCGGGGAGCTGTTTTTT. Translating gives CSADSNTGELFF.

This clonotype has ten or more counts. As DNA, the CDR3 is TGCGCCAGCAGCCCCACCCCGAGCTCCTACAATGAGCAGTTCTTC. This encodes CASSPTPSSYNEQFF. This chain uses TRBV5-1 with TRBJ2-1, with D unresolved. The V end lost 4 bases, the J end lost 0 bases, and 11 bases lay between the germline ends. This CDR3 comprises 15 residues. Germline V CDR1 and CDR2: SGHRS, YFSETQ.

This rearrangement joins TRBV27 to TRBJ1-2; 9 bases are shared with TRBD1. J lost 8 bases, V lost 3 bases, and 4 bases had no gene match. The germline V gene encodes CDR1 MNHEY and CDR2 SMNVEV (reference sequence). The CDR3 extends over 13 amino acids. CDR3 in DNA: TGTGCCAGCAGTTTCGGGACAGGGAAAGGCTACACCTTC. It specifies CASSFGTGKGYTF.